A selection of T cell receptor beta chains follows, all from one sample in a study of blood T cells in healthy people across ages. MiXCR, run by TCRdb on the 5' RACE reads, gives a single entry per CDR3 protein. The table shows about 830,000 distinct CDR3 sequences, with around 68% occurring only once. Sequencing was done on a sample of blood. These receptors originate from a man aged 25-45 years in good health. Both conserved end residues are part of each CDR3.

v_call cdr3_aa
TRBV12-3/TRBV12-4 CASSLNREAYNEQYF
TRBV7-2 CASSSAGASPTDTQYF
TRBV7-9 CASSLEAGLETQYF
TRBV5-1 CASSRWSGYNEQFF
TRBV6-2/TRBV6-3 CASQTGDYGYTF
TRBV7-8 CASSSTVPGTDTQYF
TRBV28 CASSSPEGRESYNEQYF
TRBV5-5 CASSLIPDLSVDCTF
TRBV6-1 CASSEREVTEAFF
TRBV7-8 CASSPRTGAKDTQYF
TRBV10-3 CATSLAGGQNEQYF
TRBV6-7 CASSLPGLDYEQYF
TRBV4-3 CASSLGTGSRVGNSPLHF
TRBV6-2/TRBV6-3 CASSYSMGFYSPSGANVLTF
TRBV20-1 CSARAFLGGSSTDTQYF
TRBV7-2 CASSTPGTSGGGETQFF
TRBV9 CASSVAGDSFYEQYF
TRBV29-1 CSGVVGRGLYEQYF
TRBV29-1 CSVEGPGFSYGYTF
TRBV7-2 CASRRIGQGTEFNYGYTF
TRBV9 CASSVDQAKNIQYF
TRBV2 CASSDGIKPGTEAFF
TRBV15 CATSRDRGASNEQFF
TRBV27 CASSHRNGGQGNGYTF
TRBV20-1 CSAPDTGWGYTF
TRBV5-6 CASSWGHDSFLYEQYF
TRBV27 CASSFWREPNNSPLHF
TRBV27 CASSLSVADTQYF
TRBV20-1 CSARGTSGISEQYF
TRBV18 CASSPGGDQPQHF
TRBV3-1 CASSQGQSEQYF
TRBV6-1 CASSIGQGTSYEQYF
TRBV2 CASRIRETQYF
TRBV7-2 CASSLLPGTSLSYEQYF
TRBV4-3 CASSQLTGAYNEQFF
TRBV5-6 CASSGTRGLEEKLFF
TRBV6-2/TRBV6-3 CASTPGWGRGETQYF
TRBV4-2 CASSQEDSGGAGETQYF
TRBV20-1 CSANSRDTDTQYF
TRBV4-3 CASSQDNFGGGPSPYNEQFF
TRBV29-1 CSVEEEGLVKDGYTF
TRBV25-1 CASSELGGYEQYF
TRBV24-1 CTTSVGWETQYF
TRBV25-1 CASSEYRVHEQYF
TRBV5-1 CASSFISQGYEQYF
TRBV6-5 CASMGELYEQYF
TRBV7-2 CASSSRTGMNTEAFF
TRBV20-1 CSATGGASGFTDTQYF
TRBV5-1 CASSFMGQVYQETQYF
TRBV7-2 CASSPYPSRSGANVLTF
TRBV7-2 CASSQGTSPGDEQFF
TRBV6-6 CASTTGLAGAQYF
TRBV5-1 CASTFGGMSTGELFF
TRBV27 CASSLSPTGDNQPQHF
TRBV7-3 CASSSAHRAIQYF
TRBV7-9 CTSSLTAGTSGQETQYF
TRBV29-1 CSVLLRDQETQYF
TRBV27 CASSLGIRAGGTQYF
TRBV20-1 CSAMPGGYEQYF
TRBV6-2/TRBV6-3 CASSDTSVGKRNNEQFF